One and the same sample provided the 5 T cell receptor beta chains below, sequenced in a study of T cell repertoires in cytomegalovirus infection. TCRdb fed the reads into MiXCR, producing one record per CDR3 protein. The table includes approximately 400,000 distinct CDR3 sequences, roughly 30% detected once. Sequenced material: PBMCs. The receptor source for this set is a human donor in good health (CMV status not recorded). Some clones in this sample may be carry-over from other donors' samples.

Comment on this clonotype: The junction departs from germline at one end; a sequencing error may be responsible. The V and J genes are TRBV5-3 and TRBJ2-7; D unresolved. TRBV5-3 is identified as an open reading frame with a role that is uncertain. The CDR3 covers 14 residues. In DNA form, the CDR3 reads TGTGCCAGCAGCTTAACCGGGCACGGCAGCGAGCAGTACTTC. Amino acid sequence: CASSLTGHGSEQYF.

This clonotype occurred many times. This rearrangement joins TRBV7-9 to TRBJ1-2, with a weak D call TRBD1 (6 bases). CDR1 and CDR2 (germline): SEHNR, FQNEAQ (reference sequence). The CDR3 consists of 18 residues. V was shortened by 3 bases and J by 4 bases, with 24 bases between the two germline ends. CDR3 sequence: CASSFFGRDTLRGYGYTF. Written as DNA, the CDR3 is TGTGCCAGCAGCTTCTTTGGCCGGGACACCCTCCGAGGCTATGGCTACACCTTC.

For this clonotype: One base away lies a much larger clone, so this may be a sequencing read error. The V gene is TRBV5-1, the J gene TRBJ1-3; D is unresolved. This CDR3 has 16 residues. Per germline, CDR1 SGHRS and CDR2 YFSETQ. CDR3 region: CASSSDPTASGNPIYF. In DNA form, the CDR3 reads TGCGCCAGCAGCTCCGACCCAACAGCCTCTGGAAACCCCATATATTTT. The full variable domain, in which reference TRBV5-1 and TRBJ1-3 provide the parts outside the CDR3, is KAGVTQTPRYLIKTRGQQVTLSCSPISGHRSVSWYQQTPGQGLQFLFEYFSETQRNKGNFPGRFSGRQFSNSRSEMNVSTLELGDSALYLCASSSDPTASGNPIYFGEGSWLTVV.

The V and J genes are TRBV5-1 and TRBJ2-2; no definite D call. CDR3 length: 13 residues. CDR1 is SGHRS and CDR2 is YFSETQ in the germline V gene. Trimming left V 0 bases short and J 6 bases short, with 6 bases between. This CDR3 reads CASSLDASGELFF. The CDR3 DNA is TGCGCCAGCAGCTTGGATGCGTCCGGGGAGCTGTTTTTT.

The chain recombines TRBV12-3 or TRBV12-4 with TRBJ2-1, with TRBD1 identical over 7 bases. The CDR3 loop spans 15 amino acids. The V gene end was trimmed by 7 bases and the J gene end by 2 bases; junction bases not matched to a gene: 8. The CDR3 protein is CASTYRGRAYNEQFF. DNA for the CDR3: TGTGCCAGCACCTACAGGGGAAGGGCCTACAATGAGCAGTTCTTC.